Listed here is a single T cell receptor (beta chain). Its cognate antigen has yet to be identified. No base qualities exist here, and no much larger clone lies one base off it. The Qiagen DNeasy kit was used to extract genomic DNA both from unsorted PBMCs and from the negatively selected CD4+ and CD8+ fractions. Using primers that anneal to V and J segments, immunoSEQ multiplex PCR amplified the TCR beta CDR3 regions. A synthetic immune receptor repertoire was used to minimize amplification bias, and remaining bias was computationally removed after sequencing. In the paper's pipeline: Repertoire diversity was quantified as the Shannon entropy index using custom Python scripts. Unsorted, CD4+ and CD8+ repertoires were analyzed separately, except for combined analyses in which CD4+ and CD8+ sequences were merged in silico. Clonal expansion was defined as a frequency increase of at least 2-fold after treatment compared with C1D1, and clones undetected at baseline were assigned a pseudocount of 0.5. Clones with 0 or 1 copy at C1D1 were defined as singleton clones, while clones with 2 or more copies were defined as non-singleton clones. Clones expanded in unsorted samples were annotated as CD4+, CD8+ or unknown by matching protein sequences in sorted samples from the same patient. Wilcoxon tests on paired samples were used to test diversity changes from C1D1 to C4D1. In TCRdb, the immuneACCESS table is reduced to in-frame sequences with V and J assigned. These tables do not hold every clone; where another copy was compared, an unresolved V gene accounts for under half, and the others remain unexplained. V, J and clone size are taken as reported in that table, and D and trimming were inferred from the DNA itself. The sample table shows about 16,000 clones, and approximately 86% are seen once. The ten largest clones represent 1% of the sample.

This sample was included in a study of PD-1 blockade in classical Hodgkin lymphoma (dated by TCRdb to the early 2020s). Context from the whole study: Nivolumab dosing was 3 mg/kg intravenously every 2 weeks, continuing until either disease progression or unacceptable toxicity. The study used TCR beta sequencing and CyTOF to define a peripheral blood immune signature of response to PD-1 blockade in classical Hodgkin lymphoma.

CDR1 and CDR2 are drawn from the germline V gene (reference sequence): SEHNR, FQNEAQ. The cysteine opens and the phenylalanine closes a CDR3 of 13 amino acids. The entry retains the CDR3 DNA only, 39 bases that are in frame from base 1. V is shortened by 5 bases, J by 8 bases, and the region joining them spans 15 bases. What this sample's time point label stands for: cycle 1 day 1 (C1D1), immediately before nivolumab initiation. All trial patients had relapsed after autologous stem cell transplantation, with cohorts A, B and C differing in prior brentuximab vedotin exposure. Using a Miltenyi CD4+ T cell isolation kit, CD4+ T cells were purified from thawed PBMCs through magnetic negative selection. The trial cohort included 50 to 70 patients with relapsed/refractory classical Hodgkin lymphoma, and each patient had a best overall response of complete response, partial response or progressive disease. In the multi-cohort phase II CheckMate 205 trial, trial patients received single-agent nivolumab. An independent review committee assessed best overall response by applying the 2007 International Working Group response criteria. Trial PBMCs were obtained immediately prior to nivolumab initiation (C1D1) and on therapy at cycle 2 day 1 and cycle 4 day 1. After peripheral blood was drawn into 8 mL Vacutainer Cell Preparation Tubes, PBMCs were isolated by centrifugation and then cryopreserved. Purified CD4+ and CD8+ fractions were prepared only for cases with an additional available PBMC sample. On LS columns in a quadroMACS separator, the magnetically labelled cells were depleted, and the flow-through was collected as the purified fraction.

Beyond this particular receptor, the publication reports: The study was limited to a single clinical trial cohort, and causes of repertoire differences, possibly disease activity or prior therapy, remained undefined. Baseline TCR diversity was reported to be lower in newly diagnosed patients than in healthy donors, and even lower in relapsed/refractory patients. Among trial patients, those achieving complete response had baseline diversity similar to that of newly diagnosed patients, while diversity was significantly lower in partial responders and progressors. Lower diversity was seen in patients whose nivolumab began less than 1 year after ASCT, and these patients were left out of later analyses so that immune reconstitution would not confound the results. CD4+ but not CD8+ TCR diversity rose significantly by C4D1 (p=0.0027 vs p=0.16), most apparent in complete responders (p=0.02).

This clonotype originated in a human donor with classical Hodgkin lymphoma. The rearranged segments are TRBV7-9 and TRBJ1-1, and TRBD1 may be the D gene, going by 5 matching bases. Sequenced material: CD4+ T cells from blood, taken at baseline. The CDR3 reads CASSKWGGPEAFF. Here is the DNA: TGTGCCAGCAGCAAATGGGGGGGACCCGAAGCTTTCTTT.